One sample yielded the 15 T cell receptor beta chains listed below, sequenced in a study of T cells in tuberculosis. Described time point: new active TB diagnosis, blood taken before or within 7 days of starting treatment. The repertoire was sequenced with immunoSEQ multiplex PCR; TCRdb's copy has only in-frame clones and lacks some. The sample has roughly 34,000 clones, 70% to 90% seen once. The material was PBMCs, obtained at tuberculosis diagnosis. These receptors all come from an adult with tuberculosis.

The chain uses TRBV7-2 and TRBJ2-3; TRBD2 is a possible D gene (6 bases). CDR1 SGHTA and CDR2 FQGNSA come from the germline V gene. The CDR3 length is 15 residues. V lost 5 bases and J lost 1, with 13 bases in between. The CDR3 sequence is CASSPPGLRTDTQYF. The CDR3 DNA reads TGTGCCAGCAGCCCACCGGGACTTCGCACAGATACGCAGTATTTT.

This clone appeared a single time. J is TRBJ2-1 and V is TRBV19; TRBD2 matches 8 bases. The CDR3 covers 17 residues. Germline values: CDR1 LNHDA, CDR2 SQIVND (reference sequence). V shed 3 bases and J 7 bases; nucleotides not matched to a gene: 14. Here the CDR3 reads CASSIIMAGGRGNEQFF. CDR3 sequence (DNA): TGTGCCAGTAGTATTATCATGGCGGGAGGCCGGGGGAATGAGCAGTTCTTC.

The chain joins TRBV5-4 to TRBJ1-2; D call uncertain. Looked up from germline, CDR1 is SGHNT and CDR2 is YYREEE (reference sequence). Trimming removed 0 bases from V and 0 bases from J, with 9 bases in between. CDR3 length equals 15 residues. In DNA, the CDR3 is TGTGCCAGCAGCTTGGTTGGGCCAGCTAACTATGGCTACACCTTC. Amino acids: CASSLVGPANYGYTF.

For the CDR3, the DNA is TGTGCCAGCAGTGAATCGGACAGATCTGGAAACACCATATATTTT. Translation gives CASSESDRSGNTIYF. The chain has TRBV6-1 and TRBJ1-3; the D gene is possibly TRBD1 (6 bases). In germline, CDR1 is MNHNS, CDR2 SASEGT. This CDR3 comprises 15 residues. Trimming removed 2 bases at V and 1 base at J, with 9 bases between.

This clone was detected only once. The rearrangement uses TRBV5-6 and TRBJ2-1, with D possibly matching TRBD1 (6 bases). CDR1 and CDR2 from the germline V gene are SGHDT and YYEEEE. The V and J ends lost 0 bases and 6 bases respectively, with 7 bases between them. The CDR3 has 13 amino acids. CDR3 sequence (DNA): TGTGCCAGCAGCTTGGACAGGGTCAATGAGCAGTTCTTC. Encoded protein: CASSLDRVNEQFF.

The rearrangement links TRBV11-2 to TRBJ1-1; 8 bases are shared with TRBD1. This CDR3 region has 14 residues. V dropped 8 bases and J dropped 0; count of bases not matched to a gene: 5. Germline V gives CDR1 SGHAT, CDR2 FQNNGV. CDR3 residues: CASQKDRVNTEAFF. CDR3 DNA: TGTGCCAGCCAAAAGGACAGGGTGAACACTGAAGCTTTCTTT.

This chain connects TRBV28 to TRBJ1-1, with D tentatively TRBD1 (6 bases). The CDR3 has 14 amino acids. From germline, CDR1 is MDHEN and CDR2 SYDVKM. The germline V and J ends were trimmed by 3 bases and 1 base, with 9 bases remaining between them. The CDR3 sequence is CASSLVGGNTEAFF. The CDR3 DNA follows: TGTGCCAGCAGTTTGGTAGGGGGGAACACTGAAGCTTTCTTT.

This rearrangement joins TRBV27 to TRBJ1-1, with 12 bases that match TRBD1. Germline loops: CDR1 MNHEY, CDR2 SMNVEV (reference sequence). The CDR3 length is 15 residues. J gave up 7 bases and V 6 bases, and 9 bases lay outside the gene matches. In DNA form, the CDR3 reads TGTGCCAGCAGCCGGGACAGGGGGCTTGATGGTGAAGCTTTCTTT. This gives the protein CASSRDRGLDGEAFF.

The chain carries TRBV10-2 and TRBJ2-3, with TRBD2 matching 7 bases. V lost 2 bases and J lost 3; bases outside the gene matches: 5. CDR1 and CDR2 (germline): WSHSY, SAAADI. CDR3 length: 15 residues. The CDR3 region has the DNA TGCGCCAGCAGTGAGCAGGGAGGGAGGACAGATACGCAGTATTTT. Residues: CASSEQGGRTDTQYF.

This chain links TRBV30 with TRBJ2-6, with unresolved D. This CDR3 comprises 15 residues. Trimming stripped 0 bases from V and 3 bases from J, with 9 bases between. CDR1 is GTSNPN and CDR2 is SVGIG in the germline V gene (reference sequence). This CDR3 is CAWSVRGRGANVLTF. CDR3 bases: TGTGCCTGGAGTGTACGTGGCCGTGGGGCCAACGTCCTGACTTTC.

This chain uses TRBV4-1 with TRBJ2-7, with D perhaps TRBD1 (5 bases). The CDR3 length is 16 residues. The germline gives CDR1 MGHRA, CDR2 YSYEKL. V lost 0 bases and J lost 2, with 14 bases in between. The CDR3 DNA reads TGCGCCAGCAGCCAAGATACCAGGGCCCTACCCTACGAGCAGTACTTC. Its translation is CASSQDTRALPYEQYF.

The rearrangement uses TRBV15 and TRBJ2-1; 11 bases are shared with TRBD2. The trim removed 4 bases at V and 10 bases at J, leaving 9 bases unmatched. Germline assignment: CDR1 LNHNV and CDR2 YYDKDF (reference sequence). The CDR3 runs to 15 residues. The CDR3 DNA is TGTGCCACCAGCACTAGCGGGGGGTCCGGGGAGGAGCAGTTCTTC. Its translation is CATSTSGGSGEEQFF. Using reference TRBV15 and TRBJ2-1 for the parts outside the CDR3, the full variable domain is DAMVIQNPRYQVTQFGKPVTLSCSQTLNHNVMYWYQQKSSQAPKLLFHYYDKDFNNEADTPDNFQSRRPNTSFCFLDIRSPGLGDTAMYLCATSTSGGSGEEQFFGPGTRLTVL.

This rearrangement joins TRBV10-1 to TRBJ2-2; D remains ambiguous. V gave up 6 bases and J gave up 5 bases, with 10 bases separating them. This CDR3 spans 13 amino acids. Germline CDR1 WNHNN, CDR2 SYGVQD (reference sequence). CDR3 bases: TGCGCCAGCAGCGAAGGAGTAACCGGGGAGCTGTTTTTT. Its protein product is CASSEGVTGELFF.

The chain is built from TRBV6-4 and TRBJ2-2, with 9 bases identical to TRBD2. Germline V lookup: CDR1 MRHNA, CDR2 SNTAGT. The ends lost 2 bases at V and 4 bases at J; junction bases unmatched: 5. This CDR3 spans 16 amino acids. CDR3 region: CASSDQRGGATGELFF. As DNA, the CDR3 is TGTGCCAGCAGTGACCAACGCGGGGGGGCCACCGGGGAGCTGTTTTTT.

The chain employs TRBV2 and TRBJ1-1; D might be TRBD1 (6 bases). V lost 7 bases and J 1 base, leaving 10 bases between the germline ends. Germline V CDR1 and CDR2: SNHLY, FYNNEI. The CDR3 is made up of 13 amino acids. The CDR3: CASTGQPNTEAFF. The CDR3, as DNA: TGTGCCAGCACCGGACAGCCGAACACTGAAGCTTTCTTT.